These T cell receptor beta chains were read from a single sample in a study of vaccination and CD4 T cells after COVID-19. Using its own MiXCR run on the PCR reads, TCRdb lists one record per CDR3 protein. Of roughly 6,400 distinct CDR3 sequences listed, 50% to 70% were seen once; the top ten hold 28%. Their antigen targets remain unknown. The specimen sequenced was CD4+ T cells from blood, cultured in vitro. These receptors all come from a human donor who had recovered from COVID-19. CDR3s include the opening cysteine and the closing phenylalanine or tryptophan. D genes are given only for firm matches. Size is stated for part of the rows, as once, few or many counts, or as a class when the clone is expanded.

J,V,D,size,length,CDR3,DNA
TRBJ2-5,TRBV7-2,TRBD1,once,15,CASSLIGTVQETQYF,TGTGCCAGCAGCTTAATCGGGACAGTCCAAGAGACCCAGTACTTC
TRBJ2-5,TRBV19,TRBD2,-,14,CASSRTRSQETQYF,TGTGCCAGTAGCAGGACTAGATCACAAGAGACCCAGTACTTC
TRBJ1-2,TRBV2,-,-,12,CASSEQSYGYTF,TGTGCCAGCAGTGAACAGAGCTATGGCTACACCTTC
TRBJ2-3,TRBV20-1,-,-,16,CSASTTLWGSTDTQYF,TGCAGTGCCTCCACGACCTTGTGGGGGAGCACAGATACGCAGTATTTT
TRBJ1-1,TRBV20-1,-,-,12,CSATDSYTEAFF,TGCAGTGCCACGGACAGCTACACTGAAGCTTTCTTT
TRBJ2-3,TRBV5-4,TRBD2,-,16,CASSHGLAGSTDTQYF,TGTGCCAGCAGCCACGGACTAGCGGGATCAACAGATACGCAGTATTTT
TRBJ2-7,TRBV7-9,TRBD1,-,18,CASSSRDRQTGRSYEQYF,TGTGCCAGCAGCTCACGGGACAGACAAACGGGACGCTCCTACGAGCAGTACTTC
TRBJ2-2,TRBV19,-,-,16,CASSPLDSPNTGELFF,TGTGCCAGTAGTCCTCTGGACAGTCCGAACACCGGGGAGCTGTTTTTT
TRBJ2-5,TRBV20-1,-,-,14,CSARDRGAKKTQYF,TGCAGTGCTAGAGATCGGGGGGCCAAGAAGACCCAGTACTTC
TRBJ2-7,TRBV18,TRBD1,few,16,CASSPFRDRVTYEQYF,TGTGCCAGCTCACCTTTTCGGGACAGAGTAACCTACGAGCAGTACTTC
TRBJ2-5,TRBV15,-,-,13,CATSRGQGETQYF,TGTGCCACCAGCAGGGGACAAGGCGAGACCCAGTACTTC
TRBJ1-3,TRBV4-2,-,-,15,CASSPEGTSGNTIYF,TGTGCCAGCAGCCCAGAGGGGACCTCTGGAAACACCATATATTTT
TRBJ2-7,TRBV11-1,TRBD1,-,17,CASSLALGTVTSYEQYF,TGTGCCAGCAGCTTAGCGCTTGGGACAGTCACCTCCTACGAGCAGTACTTC
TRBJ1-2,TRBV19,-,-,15,CASSSPRDGSYGYTF,TGTGCCAGTAGTAGCCCCCGGGACGGATCCTATGGCTACACCTTC
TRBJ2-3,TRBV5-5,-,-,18,CASSRTSISGRGTDTQYF,TGTGCCAGCAGCCGCACGAGCATTTCGGGGCGCGGGACAGATACGCAGTATTTT
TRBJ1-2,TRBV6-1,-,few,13,CASSPDSYYGYTF,TGTGCCAGCAGTCCCGACTCTTACTATGGCTACACCTTC
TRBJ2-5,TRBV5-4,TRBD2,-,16,CASSPRGGDLQETQYF,TGTGCCAGCAGTCCCCGGGGGGGCGATCTCCAAGAGACCCAGTACTTC
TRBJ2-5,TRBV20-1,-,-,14,CSARGPPVGETQYF,TGCAGTGCCAGAGGACCGCCGGTGGGTGAGACCCAGTACTTC
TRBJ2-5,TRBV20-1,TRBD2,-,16,CSAGAMTSGFQETQYF,TGCAGTGCGGGAGCGATGACTAGCGGGTTCCAAGAGACCCAGTACTTC
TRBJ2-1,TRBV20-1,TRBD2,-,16,CSATSGGSIYLDEQFF,TGCAGTGCTACGTCGGGCGGGAGTATCTATCTGGATGAGCAGTTCTTC
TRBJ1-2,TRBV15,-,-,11,CATSLNGGYTF,TGTGCCACCAGCCTGAACGGCGGCTACACCTTC
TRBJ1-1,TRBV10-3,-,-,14,CAIRRDNQNTEAFF,TGTGCCATCAGGCGGGACAATCAGAACACTGAAGCTTTCTTT
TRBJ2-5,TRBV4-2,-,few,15,CASSPVEGVPETQYF,TGTGCCAGCAGCCCCGTCGAGGGGGTCCCAGAGACCCAGTACTTC
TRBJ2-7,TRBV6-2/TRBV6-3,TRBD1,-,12,CASGDSPYEQYF,TGTGCCAGCGGGGACAGTCCCTACGAGCAGTACTTC
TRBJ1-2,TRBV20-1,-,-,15,CSARVGGRIKQGYTF,TGCAGTGCCCGGGTGGGGGGACGTATAAAGCAGGGCTACACCTTC